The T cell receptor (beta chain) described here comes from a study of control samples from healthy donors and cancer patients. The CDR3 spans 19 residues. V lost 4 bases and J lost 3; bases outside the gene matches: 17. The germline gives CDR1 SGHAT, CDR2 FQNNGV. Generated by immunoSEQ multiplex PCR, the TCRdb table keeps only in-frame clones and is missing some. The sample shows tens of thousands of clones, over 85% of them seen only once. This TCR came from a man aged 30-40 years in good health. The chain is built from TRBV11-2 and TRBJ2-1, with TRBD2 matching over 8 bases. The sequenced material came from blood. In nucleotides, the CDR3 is TGTGCCAGCAGCTCACGTCCCCCGGGACTAGTGGGCAACTACAATGAGCAGTTCTTC. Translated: CASSSRPPGLVGNYNEQFF.